This TCR beta chain stems from a study of blood T cell repertoires in COVID-19. On the study more broadly: The study drew acute and convalescent COVID-19 samples from the United States, Italy and Spain.

The trim removed 1 base at V and 5 bases at J, leaving 8 bases unmatched. CDR1 and CDR2 (germline): LGHNA, YNFKEQ. This CDR3 spans 16 amino acids. Libraries were prepared by immunoSEQ multiplex PCR; TCRdb keeps only in-frame clonotypes and omits some of them. The sample records approximately 68,000 clones, roughly 82% being singletons. This clone was found a few times. This TCR was sampled from a human donor in a cohort sampled during active COVID-19. This chain joins TRBV4-2 and TRBJ1-1, with 9 bases matching TRBD1. The sequencing sample was made of peripheral blood. CDR3 nucleotide sequence: TGTGCCAGCAGCCAAGCTCACGGGACAGGGCATACTGAAGCTTTCTTT. Amino acids: CASSQAHGTGHTEAFF.